This entry concerns a single T cell receptor (beta chain). These data belong to a study of neoadjuvant nivolumab and ipilimumab in lung cancer. Measured with immunoSEQ multiplex PCR; TCRdb has only the in-frame clones, and not every one. In the table there are roughly 28,000 clones, 75% to 80% of which are singletons. The germline gives CDR1 LNHDA, CDR2 SQIVND (reference sequence). V lost 3 bases to trimming and J lost 5 bases; unmatched junction nucleotides: 10. This CDR3 has 16 residues. The chain has TRBV19 and TRBJ1-2, with 9 bases identical to TRBD1. This specimen consisted of tumor tissue, obtained after neoadjuvant nivolumab, alone or with ipilimumab, at or shortly before surgery. This clonotype was sampled from an adult with non-small cell lung cancer. As DNA, the CDR3 is TGTGCCAGTAGTATTCTACCGGGACAGGGTTATTATGGCTACACCTTC. Its protein is CASSILPGQGYYGYTF.